The next 14 T cell receptor beta chains were all read from a single sample in a study of blood T cell repertoires in COVID-19. Produced via immunoSEQ multiplex PCR; TCRdb's table is partial and in-frame only. The data hold approximately 120,000 clones, with less than 90% observed a single time. The sample comprised PBMCs or T cells enriched from blood (not recorded which). These receptors were obtained from a man aged 30 to 39 who had recovered from COVID-19.

This rearrangement joins TRBV9 to TRBJ2-6, with a possible D match to TRBD1 (7 bases). Per the germline V gene, CDR1 is SGDLS and CDR2 is YYNGEE. V was pared by 4 bases and J by 0 bases, with 14 bases between. CDR3 length: 17 amino acids. CDR3 loop: CASSPRGDSSGANVLTF. The CDR3 DNA follows: TGTGCCAGCAGCCCCAGGGGGGATAGCTCTGGGGCCAACGTCCTGACTTTC.

J is TRBJ2-3 and V is TRBV30; tentative D call: TRBD2 (6 bases). This CDR3 contains 16 residues. In germline, CDR1 is GTSNPN, CDR2 SVGIG (reference sequence). The germline V and J ends were trimmed by 4 bases and 3 bases, with 20 bases remaining between them. The CDR3, as DNA: TGTGCCTGGACTCTAGGCAGTAGCGGCCCAACAGATACGCAGTATTTT. It is translated as CAWTLGSSGPTDTQYF.

The chain is built from TRBV7-9 and TRBJ1-1, with 8 bases matching TRBD1. Germline V lookup: CDR1 SEHNR, CDR2 FQNEAQ (reference sequence). The ends lost 4 bases at V and 2 bases at J; junction bases unmatched: 12. The CDR3 length is 17 residues. CDR3 DNA: TGTGCCAGCAGCTCCCCCTCGGGGACAGGAGGAAACACTGAAGCTTTCTTT. Translation: CASSSPSGTGGNTEAFF.

The gene calls are TRBV18 and TRBJ1-1; the D is unclear. V lost 2 bases and J 1 base, leaving 17 bases between the germline ends. The CDR3 has 17 residues. Germline CDR1 reads KGHSH; CDR2 reads LQKENI. The CDR3 nucleotides read TGTGCCAGCTCACCATTCAAGGTTGAACAGCAGAACACTGAAGCTTTCTTT. This sequence encodes CASSPFKVEQQNTEAFF.

The V gene is TRBV18, the J gene TRBJ2-4; D ambiguous. Trimming took 4 bases from V and 0 from J, leaving 10 bases between them. CDR3 length: 15 residues. Germline V gives CDR1 KGHSH, CDR2 LQKENI. The CDR3 loop reads CASSRQDLAKNIQYF. Written as DNA, the CDR3 is TGTGCCAGCTCACGTCAAGACTTAGCCAAAAACATTCAGTACTTC.

The CDR3 DNA is TGTGCCAGCAGTTCCTCCTCGGGGAACTATGGCTACACCTTC. Its protein is CASSSSSGNYGYTF. The chain is built from TRBV27 and TRBJ1-2, with no clear D. The CDR3 spans 14 residues. CDR1 and CDR2 from the germline V gene are MNHEY and SMNVEV (reference sequence). The V gene lost 4 bases and the J gene lost 2 bases, with 11 bases spanning the gap.

This rearrangement joins TRBV5-6 to TRBJ1-2; D call uncertain. Trimming shortened V by 4 bases and J by 13 bases, and 14 bases separated the two germline ends. This CDR3 has 11 residues. Germline CDR1 reads SGHDT; CDR2 reads YYEEEE. The CDR3 DNA reads TGTGCCAGCAGCATAGACTCCCTCCGCACCTTC. Protein product: CASSIDSLRTF. Drawing the rest from reference TRBV5-6 and TRBJ1-2, the complete variable domain is DAGVTQSPTHLIKTRGQQVTLRCSPKSGHDTVSWYQQALGQGPQFIFQYYEEEERQRGNFPDRFSGHQFPNYSSELNVNALLLGDSALYLCASSIDSLRTFGSGTRLTVV.

The chain joins TRBV6-5 to TRBJ1-6, with TRBD1 matching 10 bases. This CDR3 comprises 15 residues. Germline loops: CDR1 MNHEY, CDR2 SVGAGI. V lost 8 bases, J lost 9 bases, and 10 bases stayed unmatched. CDR3 in DNA: TGTGCCAGCTCCGACAGGGGGCCGGAAAGTTCACCCCTCCACTTT. This encodes CASSDRGPESSPLHF.

The rearrangement uses TRBV9 and TRBJ2-3; 11 bases are a match to TRBD2. The CDR3 sequence is 18 residues long. With 1 base clipped from V and 2 bases from J, the junction kept 9 bases outside the gene matches. Germline lookup yields CDR1 SGDLS and CDR2 YYNGEE. The CDR3 sequence: CASSVRDSGRAYTDTQYF. CDR3 sequence (DNA): TGTGCCAGCAGCGTAAGGGATAGCGGGAGGGCCTACACAGATACGCAGTATTTT.

This chain connects TRBV28 to TRBJ2-3, with 8 bases identical to TRBD1. J lost 4 bases, V lost 7 bases, and 16 bases had no gene match. The CDR3 spans 17 residues. From germline, CDR1 is MDHEN and CDR2 SYDVKM. This CDR3 is CASIGQGAGEHPDTQYF. Here the CDR3 DNA reads TGTGCCAGCATAGGGCAGGGGGCAGGGGAGCACCCAGATACGCAGTATTTT.

The chain has TRBV18 and TRBJ1-2; TRBD1 might be the D (6 bases). Trimming removed 2 bases from V and 8 bases from J, with 12 bases in between. CDR1 and CDR2 (germline): KGHSH, LQKENI. CDR3 length equals 13 residues. In DNA, the CDR3 is TGTGCCAGCTCACCATTTGCAGGGGAGGGCTACACCTTC. Translating gives CASSPFAGEGYTF.

The V call is TRBV10-1, the J call TRBJ2-2; 10 nucleotides line up with TRBD2. The germline V gene encodes CDR1 WNHNN and CDR2 SYGVQD (reference sequence). The J segment lost 4 bases and the V segment lost 4 bases, leaving 6 bases of the junction unmatched. CDR3 length: 16 residues. CDR3 region: CASSVGRTSGTGELFF. The CDR3, as DNA: TGCGCCAGCAGTGTGGGTCGGACTAGCGGCACCGGGGAGCTGTTTTTT.

This clone was counted a few times. J is TRBJ2-5 and V is TRBV19, with TRBD1 identical over 11 bases. V gave up 1 base and J gave up 5 bases; unmatched junction bases: 6. CDR3 size: 16 residues. Germline loops: CDR1 LNHDA, CDR2 SQIVND (reference sequence). The CDR3 here is CASSIVRTGGVETQYF. CDR3 in DNA: TGTGCCAGTAGTATAGTCCGGACAGGGGGCGTGGAGACCCAGTACTTC.

The chain links TRBV12-3 or TRBV12-4 to TRBJ1-2; D ambiguous. V was trimmed by 4 bases and J by 3 bases, leaving 3 bases between them. The CDR3 totals 11 residues. CDR3 sequence: CASSSDYGYTF. CDR3 DNA: TGTGCCAGCAGTTCAGACTATGGCTACACCTTC.